Each of the 3 T cell receptor beta chains below was sequenced from the same sample in a study of T cells in tuberculosis. Assay: immunoSEQ multiplex PCR; the TCRdb copy retains only in-frame clones and omits some. The sample contains 55,000 to 70,000 clones, 81% of which appear only once. After thawing and overnight rest, PBMC were stained with GMM-loaded CD1B tetramer, viability dye and anti-CD3 for sorting. The CD1B tetramers carried C32 glucose monomycolate purified from Rhodococcus equi. The sequenced sample consisted of CD1b-GMM tetramer-negative cells sorted from PBMCs. The receptors originated from an adult woman with latent tuberculosis.

This chain connects TRBV14 to TRBJ2-1; 11 bases map to TRBD2. Losses at the gene ends were 1 base for V and 6 bases for J; bases not matched to a gene: 11. Germline CDR1 and CDR2: SGHDN and FVKESK. CDR3 length: 18 residues. The CDR3 reads CASSQGRPPGLAVNEQFF. The CDR3 bases are TGTGCCAGCAGCCAAGGGAGGCCGCCGGGACTAGCGGTCAATGAGCAGTTCTTC.

This chain links TRBV6-1 with TRBJ2-5; TRBD2 agrees at 7 bases. The length of the CDR3 is 18 residues. The germline CDR1 and CDR2 sequences are MNHNS and SASEGT. J was trimmed by 5 bases and V by 3 bases; bases with no gene match: 18. Here the CDR3 reads CASSDVTRRGLGRETQYF. The DNA of the CDR3 is TGTGCCAGCAGTGACGTGACGAGGAGGGGCCTCGGGAGGGAGACCCAGTACTTC.

The rearrangement links TRBV7-2 to TRBJ1-4; D ambiguous. Germline loops: CDR1 SGHTA, CDR2 FQGNSA. CDR3 size: 14 residues. Between the trimmed V and J ends, which lost 1 base and 8 bases, there was a span of 11 bases. This chain's CDR3 is CASSLGNSQEKLFF. For the CDR3, the DNA is TGTGCCAGCAGCTTAGGGAACAGCCAGGAAAAACTGTTTTTT.